The present entry profiles one TCR beta chain with its context. The antigen is undetermined. The CDR3 length is 12 residues. Germline V CDR1 and CDR2: SGHTA, FQGNSA. Pools of viral peptides were used by the ViraFEST assay to expand antigen-specific CD4+ T cells ahead of sequencing. After around nine days in culture, the CD4+ T cells were isolated. Each participant was given two doses of one vaccine (BNT162b2 or mRNA-1273). Negative nucleocapsid antibody tests before and after vaccination confirmed no previous SARS-CoV-2 infection. Profiled with immunoSEQ multiplex PCR; TCRdb holds only in-frame clones, not every one. The data show fewer than 35,000 clones, with approximately 79% seen just once and roughly 5% held by the top ten. This record comes from a study of vaccination effects on CD4 cells after COVID-19. Notes on the study in general: Infection- and vaccine-induced clones contracted markedly late after vaccination.

This chain links TRBV7-2 with TRBJ2-7, with TRBD1 matching over 8 bases. This receptor was taken from a human donor who received a COVID-19 vaccine. Some clones in this sample may be carry-over from other donors' samples. The material was CD4+ T cells from PBMCs cultured with SARS-CoV-2 spike peptides, obtained after COVID-19 vaccination. This CDR3 reads CASSGRTGPVSV. The CDR3 DNA follows: TGTGCCAGCAGCGGACGGACAGGGCCCGTTTCCGTC.